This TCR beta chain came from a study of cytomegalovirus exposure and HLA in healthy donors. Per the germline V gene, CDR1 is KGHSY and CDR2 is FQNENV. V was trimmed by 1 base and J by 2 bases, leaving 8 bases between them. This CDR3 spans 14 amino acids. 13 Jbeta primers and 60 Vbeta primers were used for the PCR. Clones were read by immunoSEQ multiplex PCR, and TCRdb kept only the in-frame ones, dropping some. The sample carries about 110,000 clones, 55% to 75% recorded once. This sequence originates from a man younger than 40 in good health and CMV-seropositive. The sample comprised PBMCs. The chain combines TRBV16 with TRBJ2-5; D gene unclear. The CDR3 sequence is CASSQWSVQETQYF. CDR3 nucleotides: TGTGCCAGCAGCCAATGGTCAGTTCAAGAGACCCAGTACTTC.